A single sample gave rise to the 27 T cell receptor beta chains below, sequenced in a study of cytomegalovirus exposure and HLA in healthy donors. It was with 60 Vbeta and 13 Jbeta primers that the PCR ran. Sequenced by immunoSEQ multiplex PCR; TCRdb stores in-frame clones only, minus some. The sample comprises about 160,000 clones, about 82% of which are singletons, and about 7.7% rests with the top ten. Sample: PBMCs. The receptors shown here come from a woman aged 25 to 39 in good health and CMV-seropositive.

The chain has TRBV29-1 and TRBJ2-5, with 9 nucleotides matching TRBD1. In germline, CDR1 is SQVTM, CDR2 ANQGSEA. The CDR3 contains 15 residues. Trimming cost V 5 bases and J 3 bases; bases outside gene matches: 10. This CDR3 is CSVSSGTGIEETQYF. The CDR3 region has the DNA TGCAGCGTTAGTTCCGGGACAGGGATTGAAGAGACCCAGTACTTC.

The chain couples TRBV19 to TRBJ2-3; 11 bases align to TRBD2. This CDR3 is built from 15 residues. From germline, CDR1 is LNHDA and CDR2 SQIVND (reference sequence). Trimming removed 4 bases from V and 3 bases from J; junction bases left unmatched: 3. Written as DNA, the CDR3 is TGTGCCAGTAGTACTAGCGGGGGGTGGACAGATACGCAGTATTTT. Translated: CASSTSGGWTDTQYF.

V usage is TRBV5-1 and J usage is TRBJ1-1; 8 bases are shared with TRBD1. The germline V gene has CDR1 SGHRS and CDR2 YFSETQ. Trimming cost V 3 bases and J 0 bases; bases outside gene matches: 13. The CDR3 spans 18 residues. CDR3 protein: CASSYRTGLWVMNTEAFF. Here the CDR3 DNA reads TGCGCCAGCAGCTACAGGACAGGGCTATGGGTAATGAACACTGAAGCTTTCTTT. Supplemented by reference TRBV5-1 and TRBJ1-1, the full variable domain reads KAGVTQTPRYLIKTRGQQVTLSCSPISGHRSVSWYQQTPGQGLQFLFEYFSETQRNKGNFPGRFSGRQFSNSRSEMNVSTLELGDSALYLCASSYRTGLWVMNTEAFFGQGTRLTVV.

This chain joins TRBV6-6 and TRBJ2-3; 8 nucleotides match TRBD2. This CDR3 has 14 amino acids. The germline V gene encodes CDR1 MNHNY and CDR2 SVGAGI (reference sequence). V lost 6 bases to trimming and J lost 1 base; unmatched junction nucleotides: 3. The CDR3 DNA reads TGTGCCAGCAGATTACTAGCGGGCACAGATACGCAGTATTTT. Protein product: CASRLLAGTDTQYF.

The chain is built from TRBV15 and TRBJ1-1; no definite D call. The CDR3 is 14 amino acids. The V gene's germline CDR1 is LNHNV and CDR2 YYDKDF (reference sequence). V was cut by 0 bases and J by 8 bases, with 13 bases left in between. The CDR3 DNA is TGTGCCACCAGCAGAGAAATCCTCAGTCAGGAAGCTTTCTTT. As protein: CATSREILSQEAFF.

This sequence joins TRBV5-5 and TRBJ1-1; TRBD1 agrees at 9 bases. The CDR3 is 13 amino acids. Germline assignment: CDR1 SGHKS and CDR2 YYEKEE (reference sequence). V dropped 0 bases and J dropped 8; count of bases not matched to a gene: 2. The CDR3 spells CASSLAGTGEAFF. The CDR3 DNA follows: TGTGCCAGCAGCTTGGCAGGGACAGGGGAAGCTTTCTTT.

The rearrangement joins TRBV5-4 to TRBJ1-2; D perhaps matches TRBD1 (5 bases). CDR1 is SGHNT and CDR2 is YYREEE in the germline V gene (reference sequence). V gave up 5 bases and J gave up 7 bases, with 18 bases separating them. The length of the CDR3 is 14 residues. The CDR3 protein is CASSFWQGGLGYTF. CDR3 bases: TGTGCCAGCAGTTTTTGGCAGGGAGGACTTGGCTACACCTTC. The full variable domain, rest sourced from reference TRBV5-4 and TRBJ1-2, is ETGVTQSPTHLIKTRGQQVTLRCSSQSGHNTVSWYQQALGQGPQFIFQYYREEENGRGNFPPRFSGLQFPNYSSELNVNALELDDSALYLCASSFWQGGLGYTFGSGTRLTVV.

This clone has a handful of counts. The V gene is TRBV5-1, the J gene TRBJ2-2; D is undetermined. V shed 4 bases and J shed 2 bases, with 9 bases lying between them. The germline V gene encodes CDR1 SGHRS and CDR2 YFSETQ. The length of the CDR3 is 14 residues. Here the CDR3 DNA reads TGCGCCAGCAGCACAGAACATAACACCGGGGAGCTGTTTTTT. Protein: CASSTEHNTGELFF.

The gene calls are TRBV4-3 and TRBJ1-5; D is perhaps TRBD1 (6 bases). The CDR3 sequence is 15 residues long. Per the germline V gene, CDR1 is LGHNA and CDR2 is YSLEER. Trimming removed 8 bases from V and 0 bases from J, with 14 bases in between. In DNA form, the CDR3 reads TGCGCCAGCGGTAAGGACAGAAATAGCAATCAGCCCCAGCATTTT. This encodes CASGKDRNSNQPQHF.

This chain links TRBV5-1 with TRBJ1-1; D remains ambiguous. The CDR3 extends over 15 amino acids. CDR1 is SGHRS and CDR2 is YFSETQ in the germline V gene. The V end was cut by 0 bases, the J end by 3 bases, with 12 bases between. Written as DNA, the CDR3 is TGCGCCAGCAGCTTGGTTTGGGGAGGACACACTGAAGCTTTCTTT. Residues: CASSLVWGGHTEAFF.

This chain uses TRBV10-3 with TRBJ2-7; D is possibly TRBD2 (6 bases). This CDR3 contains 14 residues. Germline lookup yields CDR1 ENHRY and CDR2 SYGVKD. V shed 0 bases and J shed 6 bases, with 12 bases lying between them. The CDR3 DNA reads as TGTGCCATCAGTGAGTCTGGGACTTCGCTCGAGCAGTACTTC. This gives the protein CAISESGTSLEQYF.

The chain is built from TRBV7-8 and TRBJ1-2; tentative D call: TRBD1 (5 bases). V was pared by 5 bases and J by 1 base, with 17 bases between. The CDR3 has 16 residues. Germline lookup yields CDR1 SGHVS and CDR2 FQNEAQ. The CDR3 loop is CASSREGQGVNYGYTF. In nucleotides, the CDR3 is TGTGCCAGCAGCCGAGAAGGCCAGGGCGTTAACTATGGCTACACCTTC.

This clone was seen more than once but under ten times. This chain's CDR3 is CASLYGGFGTEAFF. The CDR3 DNA sequence: TGTGCCAGCTTGTACGGGGGGTTTGGCACTGAAGCTTTCTTT. The J gene is TRBJ1-1, the V gene TRBV6-1, with a tentative D call TRBD1 (5 bases). CDR3 size: 14 residues. Looked up from germline, CDR1 is MNHNS and CDR2 is SASEGT. V dropped 8 bases and J dropped 4 bases, with 17 bases sitting between them.

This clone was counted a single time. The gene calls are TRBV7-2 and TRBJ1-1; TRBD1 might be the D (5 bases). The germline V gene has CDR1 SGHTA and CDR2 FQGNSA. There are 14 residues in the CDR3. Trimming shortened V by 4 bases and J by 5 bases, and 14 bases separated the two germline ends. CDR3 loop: CASSSRPKGTEAFF. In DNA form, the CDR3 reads TGTGCCAGCAGCTCAAGACCCAAGGGGACTGAAGCTTTCTTT.

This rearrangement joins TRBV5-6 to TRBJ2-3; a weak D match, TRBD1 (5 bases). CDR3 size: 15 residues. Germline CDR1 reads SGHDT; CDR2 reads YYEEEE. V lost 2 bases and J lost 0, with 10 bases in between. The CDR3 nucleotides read TGTGCCAGCAGCTTTATGGGGCCGAGCACAGATACGCAGTATTTT. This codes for CASSFMGPSTDTQYF.

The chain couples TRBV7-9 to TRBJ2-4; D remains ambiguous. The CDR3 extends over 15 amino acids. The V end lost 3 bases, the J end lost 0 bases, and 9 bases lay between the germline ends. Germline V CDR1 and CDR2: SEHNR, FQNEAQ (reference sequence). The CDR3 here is CASSFLGPAKNIQYF. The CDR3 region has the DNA TGTGCCAGCAGCTTCCTAGGCCCAGCCAAAAACATTCAGTACTTC.

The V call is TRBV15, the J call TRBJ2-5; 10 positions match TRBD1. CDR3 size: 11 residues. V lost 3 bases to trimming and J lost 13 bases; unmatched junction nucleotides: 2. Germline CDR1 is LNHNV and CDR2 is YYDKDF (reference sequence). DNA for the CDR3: TGTGCCACCAGCAGGGGGGACAGGGGGTACTTC. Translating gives CATSRGDRGYF.

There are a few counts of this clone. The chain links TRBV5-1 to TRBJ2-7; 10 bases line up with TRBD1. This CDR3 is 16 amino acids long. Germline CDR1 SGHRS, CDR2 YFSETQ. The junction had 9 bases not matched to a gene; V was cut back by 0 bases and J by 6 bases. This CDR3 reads CASSLASPTGGGEQYF. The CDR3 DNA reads TGCGCCAGCAGCTTGGCCTCGCCGACAGGGGGCGGCGAGCAGTACTTC.

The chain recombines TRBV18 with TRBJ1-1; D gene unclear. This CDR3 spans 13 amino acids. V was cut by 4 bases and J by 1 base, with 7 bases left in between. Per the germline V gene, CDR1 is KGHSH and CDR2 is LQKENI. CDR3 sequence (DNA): TGTGCCAGCTCACTCCAGTCGAACACTGAAGCTTTCTTT. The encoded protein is CASSLQSNTEAFF.

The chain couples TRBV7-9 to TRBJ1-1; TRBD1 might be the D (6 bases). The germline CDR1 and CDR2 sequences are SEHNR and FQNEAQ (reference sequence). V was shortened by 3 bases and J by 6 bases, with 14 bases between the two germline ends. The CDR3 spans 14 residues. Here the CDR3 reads CASSFDMGAPEAFF. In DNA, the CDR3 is TGTGCCAGCAGCTTTGACATGGGGGCCCCTGAAGCTTTCTTT.

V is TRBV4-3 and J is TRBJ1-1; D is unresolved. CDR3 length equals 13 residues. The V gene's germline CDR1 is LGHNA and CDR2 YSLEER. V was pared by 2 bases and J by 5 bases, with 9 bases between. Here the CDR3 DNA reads TGCGCCAGCAGCCAACTTAGGGAGACTGAAGCTTTCTTT. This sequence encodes CASSQLRETEAFF.

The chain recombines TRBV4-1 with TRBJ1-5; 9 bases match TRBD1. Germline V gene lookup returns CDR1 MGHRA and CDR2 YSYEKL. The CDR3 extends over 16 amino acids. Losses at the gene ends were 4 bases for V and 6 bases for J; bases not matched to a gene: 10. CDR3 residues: CASSLFGDRAGQPQHF. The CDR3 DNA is TGCGCCAGCAGCCTTTTTGGGGACAGGGCAGGTCAGCCCCAGCATTTT.

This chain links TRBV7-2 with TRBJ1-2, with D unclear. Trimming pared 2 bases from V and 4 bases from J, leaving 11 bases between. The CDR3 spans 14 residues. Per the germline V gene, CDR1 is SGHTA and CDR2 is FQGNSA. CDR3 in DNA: TGTGCCAGCAGCTTAATAGTTGGGCCCTATGGCTACACCTTC. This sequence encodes CASSLIVGPYGYTF.

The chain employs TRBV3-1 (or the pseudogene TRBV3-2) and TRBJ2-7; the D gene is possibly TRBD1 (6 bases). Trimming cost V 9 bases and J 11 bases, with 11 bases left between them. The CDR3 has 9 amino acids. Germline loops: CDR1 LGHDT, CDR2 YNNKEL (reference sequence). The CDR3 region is CARRGYEYF. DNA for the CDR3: TGTGCCAGGAGGGGGTACGAGTACTTC.

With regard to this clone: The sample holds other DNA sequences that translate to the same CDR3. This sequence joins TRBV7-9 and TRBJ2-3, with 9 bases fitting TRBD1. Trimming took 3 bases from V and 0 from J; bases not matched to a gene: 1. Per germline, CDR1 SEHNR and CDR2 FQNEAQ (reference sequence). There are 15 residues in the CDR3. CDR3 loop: CASSLDRGSTDTQYF. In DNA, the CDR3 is TGTGCCAGCAGCTTGGACAGGGGCAGCACAGATACGCAGTATTTT.

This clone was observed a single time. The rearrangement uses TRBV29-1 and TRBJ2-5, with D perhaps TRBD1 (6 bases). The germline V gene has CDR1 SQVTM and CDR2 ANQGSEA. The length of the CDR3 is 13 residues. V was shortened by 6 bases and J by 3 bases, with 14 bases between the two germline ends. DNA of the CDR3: TGCAGCGTCCCAGACCAGGGGAAAGAGACCCAGTACTTC. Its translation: CSVPDQGKETQYF.

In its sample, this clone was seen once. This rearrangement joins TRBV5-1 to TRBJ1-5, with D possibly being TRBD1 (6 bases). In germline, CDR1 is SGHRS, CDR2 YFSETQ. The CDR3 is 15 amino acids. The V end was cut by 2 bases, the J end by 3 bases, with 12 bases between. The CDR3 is CASSLSRGVNQPQHF. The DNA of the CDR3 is TGCGCCAGCAGCTTATCCAGGGGAGTCAATCAGCCCCAGCATTTT.